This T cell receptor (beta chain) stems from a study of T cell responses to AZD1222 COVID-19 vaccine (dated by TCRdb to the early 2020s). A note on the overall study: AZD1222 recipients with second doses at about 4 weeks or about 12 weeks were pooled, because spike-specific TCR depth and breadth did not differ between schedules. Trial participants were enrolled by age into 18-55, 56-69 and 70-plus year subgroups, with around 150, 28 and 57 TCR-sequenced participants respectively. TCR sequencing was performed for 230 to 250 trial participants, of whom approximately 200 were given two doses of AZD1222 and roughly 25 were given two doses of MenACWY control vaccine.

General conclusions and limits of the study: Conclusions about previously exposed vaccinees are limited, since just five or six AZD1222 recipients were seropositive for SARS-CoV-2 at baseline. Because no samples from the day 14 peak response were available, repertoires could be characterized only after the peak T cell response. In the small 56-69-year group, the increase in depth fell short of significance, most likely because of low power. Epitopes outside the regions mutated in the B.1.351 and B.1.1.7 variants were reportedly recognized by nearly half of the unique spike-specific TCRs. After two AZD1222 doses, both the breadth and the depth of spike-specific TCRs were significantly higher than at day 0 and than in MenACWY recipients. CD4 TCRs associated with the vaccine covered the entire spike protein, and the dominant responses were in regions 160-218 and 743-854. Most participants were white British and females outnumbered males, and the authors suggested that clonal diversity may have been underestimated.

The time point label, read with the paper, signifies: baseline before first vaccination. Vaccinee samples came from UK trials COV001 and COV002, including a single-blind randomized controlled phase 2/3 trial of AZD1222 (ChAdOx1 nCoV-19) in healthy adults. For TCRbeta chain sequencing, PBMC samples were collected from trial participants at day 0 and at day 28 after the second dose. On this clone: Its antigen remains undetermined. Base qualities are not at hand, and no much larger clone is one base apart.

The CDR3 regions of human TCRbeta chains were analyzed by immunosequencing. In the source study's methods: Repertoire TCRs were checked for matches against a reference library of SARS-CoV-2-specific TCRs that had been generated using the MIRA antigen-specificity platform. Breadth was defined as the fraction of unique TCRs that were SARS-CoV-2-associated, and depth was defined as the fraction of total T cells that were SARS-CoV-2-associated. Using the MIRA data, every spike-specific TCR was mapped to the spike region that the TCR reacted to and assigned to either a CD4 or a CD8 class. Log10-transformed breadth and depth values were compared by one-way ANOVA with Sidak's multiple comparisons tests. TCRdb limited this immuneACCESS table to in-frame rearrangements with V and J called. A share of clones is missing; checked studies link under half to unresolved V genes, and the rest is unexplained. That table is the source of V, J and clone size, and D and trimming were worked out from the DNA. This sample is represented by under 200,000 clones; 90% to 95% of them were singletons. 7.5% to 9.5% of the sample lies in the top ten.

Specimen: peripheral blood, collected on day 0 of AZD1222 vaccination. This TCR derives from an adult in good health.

In nucleotides, the sequence is TGTGCCTGGAGTGTTTTGGCGACTTCGGATTCACCCCTCCACTTT. Translated, this is CAWSVLATSDSPLHF. The chain is made from TRBV30 and TRBJ1-6, with the D gene call left open. As encoded in the germline V gene (reference sequence), CDR1 is GTSNPN while CDR2 is SVGIG. Between the V and J ends, shortened by 0 bases and 8 bases respectively, the junction contains 14 bases. Measured from the cysteine to the phenylalanine, the CDR3 is 15 residues long. CDR3 DNA only is kept here, 45 bases in frame from base 1.